These T cell receptor beta chains were read from a single sample in a study of radiation and T cells in renal cell carcinoma. The protocol was immunoSEQ multiplex PCR, while the TCRdb copy is restricted to in-frame clones and leaves out a portion. This sample yields more than 14,000 clones, of which approximately 60% are seen a single time; about 16% belongs to the top ten. The sequencing used tumor tissue, collected from a patient whose treatment was nephrectomy without radiotherapy. Source of these receptors: a man aged 60 to 75 with renal cell carcinoma. CDR3s include the opening cysteine and the closing phenylalanine or tryptophan. D genes are given only for firm matches. Clone size is stated in some rows and not others, as once, few, many or a class when expanded.

j_gene: TRBJ2-1
abundance: NA
v_gene: TRBV15
d_gene: NA
CDR3nt: TGTGCCACCAGCAGAGATCAGGGGCAGGGTGGATGGGGCGACAATGAGCAGTTCTTC
CDR3aa: CATSRDQGQGGWGDNEQFF

j_gene: TRBJ2-5
abundance: NA
v_gene: TRBV15
d_gene: NA
CDR3nt: TGTGCCACCAGCAGAGGCCAGCGGTACCTACAAGAGACCCAGTACTTC
CDR3aa: CATSRGQRYLQETQYF

j_gene: TRBJ2-7
abundance: NA
v_gene: TRBV27
d_gene: TRBD2
CDR3nt: TGTGCCAGCAGCCGGGGTAATGGCGTGACTAGCGCCTACTACGAGCAGTACTTC
CDR3aa: CASSRGNGVTSAYYEQYF

j_gene: TRBJ1-2
abundance: NA
v_gene: TRBV5-5
d_gene: NA
CDR3nt: TGTGCCAGCAGCCCTCCCGGGAATGGCTACACCTTC
CDR3aa: CASSPPGNGYTF

j_gene: TRBJ2-5
abundance: NA
v_gene: TRBV5-5
d_gene: TRBD1
CDR3nt: TGTGCCAGCAGCTTCAGGGGGCCAGGAGAGACCCAGTACTTC
CDR3aa: CASSFRGPGETQYF

j_gene: TRBJ1-1
abundance: NA
v_gene: TRBV18
d_gene: NA
CDR3nt: TGTGCCAGCTCACCACGCAGGGAGGCTGAAGCTTTCTTT
CDR3aa: CASSPRREAEAFF

j_gene: TRBJ2-1
abundance: NA
v_gene: TRBV9
d_gene: TRBD2
CDR3nt: TGTGCCAGCAGCCAAGGGACTAGCGGGAACGAGCAGTTCTTC
CDR3aa: CASSQGTSGNEQFF

j_gene: TRBJ2-7
abundance: NA
v_gene: TRBV25-1
d_gene: NA
CDR3nt: TGTGCCAGCAGTACCACCCGGACGTTCTCCTACGAGCAGTACTTC
CDR3aa: CASSTTRTFSYEQYF

j_gene: TRBJ2-7
abundance: few
v_gene: TRBV28
d_gene: TRBD1
CDR3nt: TGTGCCAGCACCCCGACCGGGACAGTTTACGAGCAGTACTTC
CDR3aa: CASTPTGTVYEQYF

j_gene: TRBJ2-7
abundance: NA
v_gene: TRBV30
d_gene: NA
CDR3nt: TGTGCCTGGAGTGGGCTCTACGAGCAGTACTTC
CDR3aa: CAWSGLYEQYF

j_gene: TRBJ2-3
abundance: NA
v_gene: TRBV10-3
d_gene: TRBD1
CDR3nt: TGTGCCATCAGTCCTATCACAGGGGCAGATACGCAGTATTTT
CDR3aa: CAISPITGADTQYF

j_gene: TRBJ2-3
abundance: NA
v_gene: TRBV7-3
d_gene: NA
CDR3nt: TGTGCCAGCAGCTCGGGACAAACGCAGTATTTT
CDR3aa: CASSSGQTQYF

j_gene: TRBJ1-5
abundance: NA
v_gene: TRBV4-1
d_gene: TRBD1
CDR3nt: TGCGCCAGCTCGCCCGTACCGGGACAGGGATTGCCCCAGCATTTT
CDR3aa: CASSPVPGQGLPQHF

j_gene: TRBJ2-1
abundance: NA
v_gene: TRBV11-2
d_gene: TRBD2
CDR3nt: TGTGCCAGCAGCCTAACCAAGGGGACTAGTTTTGCTGAGCAGTTCTTC
CDR3aa: CASSLTKGTSFAEQFF

j_gene: TRBJ1-1
abundance: NA
v_gene: TRBV5-6
d_gene: NA
CDR3nt: TGTGCCAGCAACCTCCCTGGGACGGGCACTGAAGCTTTCTTT
CDR3aa: CASNLPGTGTEAFF

j_gene: TRBJ1-5
abundance: NA
v_gene: TRBV28
d_gene: TRBD1
CDR3nt: TGTGCCAGCAGTTCCCTCGCGGGATACCGGGACAGGGGCGATAGCAATCAGCCCCAGCATTTT
CDR3aa: CASSSLAGYRDRGDSNQPQHF

j_gene: TRBJ2-2
abundance: NA
v_gene: TRBV4-3
d_gene: TRBD2
CDR3nt: TGCGCCAGCAGCCAAGACCGGCTAGCGGGAGGGACCGGGGAGCTGTTTTTT
CDR3aa: CASSQDRLAGGTGELFF

j_gene: TRBJ1-1
abundance: NA
v_gene: TRBV19
d_gene: TRBD1
CDR3nt: TGTGCCAGTGCCCAGGGGGCCATGAACACTGAAGCTTTCTTT
CDR3aa: CASAQGAMNTEAFF

j_gene: TRBJ1-1
abundance: NA
v_gene: TRBV2
d_gene: NA
CDR3nt: TGTGCCAGCAGAGCTCAGGCGAACACTGAAGCTTTCTTT
CDR3aa: CASRAQANTEAFF

j_gene: TRBJ2-5
abundance: NA
v_gene: TRBV30
d_gene: NA
CDR3nt: TGTGCCTGGAGGGGCGGCTCACAAGAGACCCAGTACTTC
CDR3aa: CAWRGGSQETQYF

j_gene: TRBJ1-1
abundance: once
v_gene: TRBV15
d_gene: NA
CDR3nt: TGTGCCACCAGCAGAGATTTGGTGGGTATGAACACTGAAGCTTTCTTT
CDR3aa: CATSRDLVGMNTEAFF

j_gene: TRBJ2-2
abundance: NA
v_gene: TRBV6-4
d_gene: NA
CDR3nt: TGTGCCAGCAGTGACTCCCCTGGCACCGGGGAGCTGTTTTTT
CDR3aa: CASSDSPGTGELFF

j_gene: TRBJ2-1
abundance: NA
v_gene: TRBV7-8
d_gene: TRBD2
CDR3nt: TGTGCCAGCAGCCTAGTAGCGGGGGGGAACAATGAGCAGTTCTTC
CDR3aa: CASSLVAGGNNEQFF

j_gene: TRBJ1-1
abundance: NA
v_gene: TRBV4-2
d_gene: TRBD1
CDR3nt: TGTGCCAGCAGCCCGGGACAGATGAACACTGAAGCTTTCTTT
CDR3aa: CASSPGQMNTEAFF

j_gene: TRBJ1-1
abundance: NA
v_gene: TRBV7-2
d_gene: NA
CDR3nt: TGTGCCAGCAGCTTGGGACGGTCGAACACTGAAGCTTTCTTT
CDR3aa: CASSLGRSNTEAFF

j_gene: TRBJ1-1
abundance: NA
v_gene: TRBV5-1
d_gene: NA
CDR3nt: TGCGCCAGCAGCTTAGCATCCCCGGGGGGCATGGCTTTCTTT
CDR3aa: CASSLASPGGMAFF

j_gene: TRBJ1-1
abundance: NA
v_gene: TRBV5-1
d_gene: NA
CDR3nt: TGCGCCAGCAGCCCGGACGGAGTGAACACTGAAGCTTTCTTT
CDR3aa: CASSPDGVNTEAFF

j_gene: TRBJ2-1
abundance: few
v_gene: TRBV2
d_gene: TRBD2
CDR3nt: TGTGCCAGCAGTGCAGGACTAGCGGGCTACAATGAGCAGTTCTTC
CDR3aa: CASSAGLAGYNEQFF

j_gene: TRBJ2-5
abundance: once
v_gene: TRBV7-2
d_gene: TRBD1
CDR3nt: TGTGCCAGCAGCTTCAACAGGGGGCATGAGACCCAGTACTTC
CDR3aa: CASSFNRGHETQYF

j_gene: TRBJ2-7
abundance: NA
v_gene: TRBV29-1
d_gene: NA
CDR3nt: TGCAGCGTTGAAGGGGAAGGGGGCGGGAGGTACAACGAGCAGTACTTC
CDR3aa: CSVEGEGGGRYNEQYF

j_gene: TRBJ2-1
abundance: NA
v_gene: TRBV5-6
d_gene: NA
CDR3nt: TGTGCCAGCAGCTTGAGAGGGAACTCCTACAATGAGCAGTTCTTC
CDR3aa: CASSLRGNSYNEQFF

j_gene: TRBJ2-3
abundance: NA
v_gene: TRBV30
d_gene: NA
CDR3nt: TGTGCCTGGAGTGTACTTTCAGATACGCAGTATTTT
CDR3aa: CAWSVLSDTQYF

j_gene: TRBJ2-1
abundance: once
v_gene: TRBV7-2
d_gene: TRBD1
CDR3nt: TGTGCCAGCAGCGCCCGGACAGGGTCCTACAATGAGCAGTTCTTC
CDR3aa: CASSARTGSYNEQFF

j_gene: TRBJ1-2
abundance: few
v_gene: TRBV28
d_gene: NA
CDR3nt: TGTGCCAGCACCATACGCCTCGGGGGAGCGGACTATGGCTACACCTTC
CDR3aa: CASTIRLGGADYGYTF

j_gene: TRBJ1-3
abundance: NA
v_gene: TRBV7-9
d_gene: TRBD1
CDR3nt: TGTGCCAGCAGCTTACGGACCGGGACAGGGCATGGAAACACCATATATTTT
CDR3aa: CASSLRTGTGHGNTIYF

j_gene: TRBJ1-1
abundance: few
v_gene: TRBV18
d_gene: NA
CDR3nt: TGTGCCAGCTCACCCCAGGAATACACTGAAGCTTTCTTT
CDR3aa: CASSPQEYTEAFF

j_gene: TRBJ1-2
abundance: NA
v_gene: TRBV30
d_gene: TRBD1
CDR3nt: TGTGCCTGGAGGGCCTCGACAGGGGGATCTGGCTACACCTTC
CDR3aa: CAWRASTGGSGYTF

j_gene: TRBJ2-1
abundance: NA
v_gene: TRBV6-6
d_gene: TRBD2
CDR3nt: TGTGCCAGCAGTTACAGCGGGGTGGGCTCCTACAATGAGCAGTTCTTC
CDR3aa: CASSYSGVGSYNEQFF